Below are 10 T cell receptor beta chains sequenced from a single sample in a study of shared clonotypes between healthy human individuals. The protocol was immunoSEQ multiplex PCR, while the TCRdb copy is restricted to in-frame clones and leaves out a portion. Altogether fewer than 400,000 clones are present, about 74% being singletons, with the ten largest covering approximately 10%. Specimen: memory CD4+ T cells sorted from blood. Specified subset: CD45RA-negative fraction. The receptors come from a man aged 25 to 40 in good health.

Many counts were recorded for this clone. The chain joins TRBV27 to TRBJ2-1; D may be TRBD2 (6 bases). The V gene lost 2 bases and the J gene lost 7 bases, with 12 bases spanning the gap. Germline CDR1 is MNHEY and CDR2 is SMNVEV (reference sequence). The CDR3 consists of 14 residues. CDR3 DNA: TGTGCCAGCAGTTTACTGGGGGGAACAAATGAGCAGTTCTTC. It is translated as CASSLLGGTNEQFF.

The rearrangement uses TRBV7-6 and TRBJ2-7; 7 nucleotides agree with TRBD1. Trimming cost V 2 bases and J 0 bases; bases outside gene matches: 7. CDR1 and CDR2 (germline): SGHVS, FNYEAQ. This CDR3 has 16 residues. CDR3 sequence: CASSLNTGVPSYEQYF. The CDR3 nucleotides read TGTGCCAGCAGCTTAAACACAGGGGTGCCCTCCTACGAGCAGTACTTC.

This clone appeared a single time. The chain couples TRBV6-6 to TRBJ2-7; D unclear. The CDR3 runs 13 residues. V was pared by 7 bases and J by 1 base, with 11 bases between. Germline-derived CDR1 and CDR2 are MNHNY and SVGAGI (reference sequence). CDR3 DNA sequence: TGTGCCAGCAAAACCGGGCCTTCCTACGAGCAGTACTTC. It translates to CASKTGPSYEQYF.

This clone showed up just a few times. The chain has TRBV5-1 and TRBJ2-3, with TRBD2 as a possible D gene (5 bases). The V end lost 4 bases, the J end lost 2 bases, and 11 bases lay between the germline ends. This CDR3 region has 14 residues. Germline CDR1 is SGHRS and CDR2 is YFSETQ. The DNA of the CDR3 is TGCGCCAGCAGCCCCGGGATGAACACAGATACGCAGTATTTT. This codes for CASSPGMNTDTQYF. Supplemented by reference TRBV5-1 and TRBJ2-3, the full variable domain reads KAGVTQTPRYLIKTRGQQVTLSCSPISGHRSVSWYQQTPGQGLQFLFEYFSETQRNKGNFPGRFSGRQFSNSRSEMNVSTLELGDSALYLCASSPGMNTDTQYFGPGTRLTVL.

The V gene is TRBV5-4, the J gene TRBJ2-5; D is undetermined. CDR1 is SGHNT, CDR2 YYREEE, per germline (reference sequence). CDR3 size: 13 residues. Trimming cost V 7 bases and J 1 base, with 11 bases left between them. CDR3 sequence reads: CASFRVGQETQYF. Here the CDR3 DNA reads TGTGCCAGCTTTAGGGTGGGCCAAGAGACCCAGTACTTC.

Remarks on this clone: This clone may be a read error of a much larger clone one base away. This chain connects TRBV9 to TRBJ2-1, with 7 bases fitting TRBD1. Per the germline V gene, CDR1 is SGDLS and CDR2 is YYNGEE. The V segment lost 4 bases and the J segment 5 bases; nucleotides outside the gene matches: 3. This CDR3 spans 13 amino acids. CDR3 amino acids: CASSRDSHNEQFF. Here the CDR3 DNA reads TGTGCCAGCAGCCGGGACAGTCACAATGAGCAGTTCTTC.

This clone was picked up many times. The chain is built from TRBV9 and TRBJ2-7, with 9 bases lining up with TRBD1. V shed 0 bases, J shed 2 bases, and the junction held 6 bases outside the gene matches. Germline V gene data show CDR1 as SGDLS and CDR2 as YYNGEE. The CDR3 sequence is 16 residues long. CDR3 coding DNA: TGTGCCAGCAGCGTAGATACAGGGGGCCCGACCTACGAGCAGTACTTC. This codes for CASSVDTGGPTYEQYF.

The chain links TRBV6-1 to TRBJ2-1; TRBD1 is a possible D gene (5 bases). Germline loops: CDR1 MNHNS, CDR2 SASEGT. The V end was cut by 1 base, the J end by 0 bases, with 16 bases between. This CDR3 region has 18 residues. The CDR3 region has the DNA TGTGCCAGCAGTGAAGAAGCCAGACAGCGAAGCTCCTACAATGAGCAGTTCTTC. The encoded protein is CASSEEARQRSSYNEQFF.

The V gene is TRBV14, the J gene TRBJ2-3; D unresolved. V dropped 1 base and J dropped 5 bases, with 13 bases sitting between them. The CDR3 sequence is 15 residues long. Germline V lookup: CDR1 SGHDN, CDR2 FVKESK. The CDR3 spells CASSQGSAGGDTQYF. CDR3 bases: TGTGCCAGCAGCCAAGGGTCAGCTGGCGGAGATACGCAGTATTTT.

This chain uses TRBV6-1 with TRBJ2-5; D tentatively fits TRBD1 or TRBD2 (7 bases each). The V and J ends lost 6 bases and 4 bases respectively, with 15 bases between them. Germline lookup yields CDR1 MNHNS and CDR2 SASEGT. The CDR3 runs to 14 residues. This CDR3 is CASSPGRGRETQYF. CDR3 coding DNA: TGTGCCAGCAGCCCAGGGAGGGGGCGAGAGACCCAGTACTTC.